This is a list of T cell receptor beta chains from one sample in a study of blood T cells in healthy people across ages. TCRdb ran MiXCR on the 5' RACE reads and lists one entry per CDR3 protein. Of about 1.6 million distinct CDR3 sequences in the sample, almost 35% were seen once. The sequenced sample was blood. These receptors were obtained from a woman aged 25 to 39 in good health. Each CDR3 is given with its conserved first and last residue. A D gene is named only where the DNA matches it firmly. Size values are once, few and many counts, or a class for expanded clones, and some rows have none.

j_call: TRBJ2-5
v_call: TRBV28
clone_size: -
d_call: -
cdr3_nt: TGTGCCAGCACACAGACGCGCCGGGGGACCCAGTACTTC
cdr3_aa: CASTQTRRGTQYF

j_call: TRBJ1-5
v_call: TRBV9
clone_size: few
d_call: -
cdr3_nt: TGTGCCAGCAGCGTAGAAGGGAAGAGCAATCAGCCCCAGCATTTT
cdr3_aa: CASSVEGKSNQPQHF

j_call: TRBJ1-4
v_call: TRBV20-1
clone_size: -
d_call: -
cdr3_nt: TGCAGTGCTAGAGATAGCGGCACAACTAATGAAAAACTGTTTTTT
cdr3_aa: CSARDSGTTNEKLFF

j_call: TRBJ1-6
v_call: TRBV11-2
clone_size: -
d_call: -
cdr3_nt: TGTGCCAGCAGCCCAGGGAGGGGAAACAATTCACCCCTCCACTTT
cdr3_aa: CASSPGRGNNSPLHF

j_call: TRBJ2-7
v_call: TRBV6-6
clone_size: -
d_call: -
cdr3_nt: TGTGCCAGCAGTTACCCGGCTGCTAGGCACGAGCAGTACTTC
cdr3_aa: CASSYPAARHEQYF

j_call: TRBJ1-1
v_call: TRBV10-3
clone_size: once
d_call: -
cdr3_nt: TGTGCCATCAGTGATATTCGGGGGGAATTGAACACTGAAGCTTTCTTT
cdr3_aa: CAISDIRGELNTEAFF

j_call: TRBJ1-1
v_call: TRBV9
clone_size: -
d_call: TRBD1
cdr3_nt: TGTGCCAGCAGCGCCGATGGACAGGTGAACACTGAAGCTTTCTTT
cdr3_aa: CASSADGQVNTEAFF

j_call: TRBJ2-5
v_call: TRBV5-1
clone_size: -
d_call: -
cdr3_nt: TGCGCCAGCAGTCAGCCCCCCCAAGAGACCCAGTACTTC
cdr3_aa: CASSQPPQETQYF

j_call: TRBJ2-3
v_call: TRBV27
clone_size: -
d_call: -
cdr3_nt: TGTGCCAGCAGTTTCCTTGAGACTTCCACAGATACGCAGTATTTT
cdr3_aa: CASSFLETSTDTQYF

j_call: TRBJ2-7
v_call: TRBV5-1
clone_size: many
d_call: -
cdr3_nt: TGTGCCAGCAGTTCCGGGCCTTCTTCCTACGAGCAGTACTTC
cdr3_aa: CASSSGPSSYEQYF

j_call: TRBJ2-7
v_call: TRBV27
clone_size: few
d_call: TRBD2
cdr3_nt: TGTGCCAGCAGTTTAGGACTAGCGGGAGGTGGGTATTACGAGCAGTACTTC
cdr3_aa: CASSLGLAGGGYYEQYF

j_call: TRBJ1-4
v_call: TRBV7-9
clone_size: -
d_call: -
cdr3_nt: TGTGCCAGCAGCCCTTCGGCGGGTCTCGACGAAAAACTGTTTTTT
cdr3_aa: CASSPSAGLDEKLFF

j_call: TRBJ1-1
v_call: TRBV3-1
clone_size: -
d_call: -
cdr3_nt: TGTGCCAGCAGCCCTAGCTGGGCAGGGAACACTGAAGCTTTCTTT
cdr3_aa: CASSPSWAGNTEAFF

j_call: TRBJ2-3
v_call: TRBV12-3/TRBV12-4
clone_size: -
d_call: -
cdr3_nt: TGTGCCAGCAGTTTAGGGACCCTCCGGGGAGATTTGCAGTATTTT
cdr3_aa: CASSLGTLRGDLQYF

j_call: TRBJ2-7
v_call: TRBV28
clone_size: -
d_call: TRBD2
cdr3_nt: TGTGCCAGCAGTTTATTCCTGCGGGGGGCCTACGAGCAGTACTTC
cdr3_aa: CASSLFLRGAYEQYF

j_call: TRBJ1-2
v_call: TRBV10-3
clone_size: -
d_call: TRBD1
cdr3_nt: TGTGCCATCAGTGGAGCGGGACAGAGCTATGGCTACACCTTC
cdr3_aa: CAISGAGQSYGYTF

j_call: TRBJ2-5
v_call: TRBV7-2
clone_size: -
d_call: TRBD2
cdr3_nt: TGTGCCAGCAGCTTAATGTGGCGGGGGATACGGGAGACCCAGTACTTC
cdr3_aa: CASSLMWRGIRETQYF

j_call: TRBJ2-1
v_call: TRBV5-1
clone_size: few
d_call: -
cdr3_nt: TGCGCCAGCAGCTTGGATAACCCGGCCTACAATGAGCAGTTCTTC
cdr3_aa: CASSLDNPAYNEQFF

j_call: TRBJ1-1
v_call: TRBV30
clone_size: -
d_call: -
cdr3_nt: TGTGCCTGGAGTGTACGGACGTCCGCTGAAGCTTTCTTT
cdr3_aa: CAWSVRTSAEAFF

j_call: TRBJ2-3
v_call: TRBV7-2
clone_size: -
d_call: TRBD1
cdr3_nt: TGTGCCAGCAGCAGGAGGACAGGGCGCACAGATACGCAGTATTTT
cdr3_aa: CASSRRTGRTDTQYF

j_call: TRBJ2-7
v_call: TRBV20-1
clone_size: few
d_call: -
cdr3_nt: TGCAGTGCTGCCCAGGGTAAGGACGAGCAGTACTTC
cdr3_aa: CSAAQGKDEQYF

j_call: TRBJ2-3
v_call: TRBV27
clone_size: many
d_call: -
cdr3_nt: TGTGCCAGCAGCCCACAGGGCACAGATACGCAGTATTTT
cdr3_aa: CASSPQGTDTQYF

j_call: TRBJ1-1
v_call: TRBV5-6
clone_size: few
d_call: TRBD1
cdr3_nt: TGTGCCAGCAGAATACAGGGGGCCGGTACTGAAGCTTTCTTT
cdr3_aa: CASRIQGAGTEAFF

j_call: TRBJ2-1
v_call: TRBV27
clone_size: -
d_call: -
cdr3_nt: TGTGCCAGCAGTTCCCCGCGGGACCCCACCTACAATGAGCAGTTCTTC
cdr3_aa: CASSSPRDPTYNEQFF

j_call: TRBJ1-1
v_call: TRBV20-1
clone_size: few
d_call: TRBD1
cdr3_nt: TGCAGTGCTAGGCTTAACAGGGGAATCACTGAAGCTTTCTTT
cdr3_aa: CSARLNRGITEAFF

j_call: TRBJ2-5
v_call: TRBV20-1
clone_size: few
d_call: -
cdr3_nt: TGCAGTGCTAGCCCGCGGGACAGCCTCGGGGAGACCCAGTACTTC
cdr3_aa: CSASPRDSLGETQYF

j_call: TRBJ2-3
v_call: TRBV4-1
clone_size: few
d_call: -
cdr3_nt: TGCGCCAGCAGCCAAGATCGAAGGGCGGGGTTGGTAATAAAGCAGTATTTT
cdr3_aa: CASSQDRRAGLVIKQYF

j_call: TRBJ2-3
v_call: TRBV7-3
clone_size: -
d_call: TRBD2
cdr3_nt: TGTGCCAGCAGCCCTCGTACAGCGGGGGGGCCGGGAACAGATACGCAGTATTTT
cdr3_aa: CASSPRTAGGPGTDTQYF

j_call: TRBJ2-7
v_call: TRBV7-9
clone_size: many
d_call: -
cdr3_nt: TGTGCCAGCAGCTCCGGACGCCACTACGAGCAGTACTTC
cdr3_aa: CASSSGRHYEQYF

j_call: TRBJ2-5
v_call: TRBV6-2/TRBV6-3
clone_size: -
d_call: -
cdr3_nt: TGTGCCAGCAGTAAACAAAGGGACCTGTACTTAGAGACCCAGTACTTC
cdr3_aa: CASSKQRDLYLETQYF

j_call: TRBJ2-1
v_call: TRBV2
clone_size: -
d_call: TRBD1
cdr3_nt: TGTGCCAGCAGCGGGACAGGTGATCTTTACAATGAGCAGTTCTTC
cdr3_aa: CASSGTGDLYNEQFF

j_call: TRBJ2-1
v_call: TRBV6-5
clone_size: few
d_call: -
cdr3_nt: TGTGCCAGCAGTTCGGCCTCTCCAGCGGATGAGCAGTTCTTC
cdr3_aa: CASSSASPADEQFF

j_call: TRBJ2-7
v_call: TRBV5-1
clone_size: -
d_call: -
cdr3_nt: TGCGCCAGCAGCCCCGAACAGGGTGGCTACGAGCAGTACTTC
cdr3_aa: CASSPEQGGYEQYF

j_call: TRBJ2-7
v_call: TRBV4-1
clone_size: few
d_call: -
cdr3_nt: TGCGCCAGCAGCCCGGACGGAAGGAGCTCCTACGAGCAGTACTTC
cdr3_aa: CASSPDGRSSYEQYF

j_call: TRBJ2-7
v_call: TRBV5-1
clone_size: few
d_call: TRBD1
cdr3_nt: TGCGCCAGCAGCCTGGGACAGGGTATGAACGAGCAGTACTTC
cdr3_aa: CASSLGQGMNEQYF

j_call: TRBJ2-7
v_call: TRBV12-3/TRBV12-4
clone_size: -
d_call: TRBD2
cdr3_nt: TGTGCCAGCAGTGCCTACGGACTAGCGGGGTCCTACGAGCAGTACTTC
cdr3_aa: CASSAYGLAGSYEQYF

j_call: TRBJ1-2
v_call: TRBV20-1
clone_size: -
d_call: TRBD1
cdr3_nt: TGCAGTGCGGGCCAGGGGGCGACTGGCTATGGCTACACCTTC
cdr3_aa: CSAGQGATGYGYTF

j_call: TRBJ2-7
v_call: TRBV6-1
clone_size: -
d_call: TRBD2
cdr3_nt: TGTGCCAGCAGTGGAGCTAGCGGGGACTCCTACGAGCAGTACTTC
cdr3_aa: CASSGASGDSYEQYF

j_call: TRBJ1-1
v_call: TRBV9
clone_size: few
d_call: -
cdr3_nt: TGTGCCAGCAGCGCGGGCTCGAACACTGAAGCTTTCTTT
cdr3_aa: CASSAGSNTEAFF

j_call: TRBJ2-3
v_call: TRBV15
clone_size: -
d_call: TRBD2
cdr3_nt: TGTGCCACCAGCGGAGACCTTGATAGCGGGATCGACACAGATACGCAGTATTTT
cdr3_aa: CATSGDLDSGIDTDTQYF

j_call: TRBJ2-1
v_call: TRBV11-2
clone_size: few
d_call: -
cdr3_nt: TGTGCCAGCAGCTTAGAGAGGTCAGCTGAGCAGTTCTTC
cdr3_aa: CASSLERSAEQFF

j_call: TRBJ2-1
v_call: TRBV29-1
clone_size: many
d_call: TRBD2
cdr3_nt: TGCAGCGTTGATCCACCCTCGAAAGGCGGGAGGACCTCGTTTTACAATGAGCAGTTCTTC
cdr3_aa: CSVDPPSKGGRTSFYNEQFF